The table lists the clone carrying this T cell receptor (beta chain) with a count of one. Replicate PCRs run on sorted subsets employed around 200 ng DNA, approximately 30,000 T cell genomes. The table came from immunoSEQ multiplex PCR; TCRdb's copy has only in-frame clones and leaves some out. The table includes around 330,000 clones, roughly 70% detected once. This record comes from a study of shared clonotypes between healthy human individuals. V was trimmed by 2 bases and J by 12 bases, leaving 19 bases between them. The CDR3 has 15 amino acids. Germline CDR1 is LNHDA and CDR2 is SQIVND (reference sequence).

The chain carries TRBV19 and TRBJ1-4; TRBD1 might be the D (6 bases). The sequence came from a man aged 25-45 years in good health. The specimen sequenced was memory CD4+ T cells sorted from blood. The subset: CD45RA-negative fraction. The CDR3 DNA is TGTGCCAGTAGTATAAGCGACAGGCTTCCGTCGGAACTGTTTTTT. It is translated as CASSISDRLPSELFF.